This TCR beta chain is from a study of spatial heterogeneity in lung cancer. The CDR3 is 14 amino acids. Germline V gives CDR1 MDHEN, CDR2 SYDVKM. V was cut by 5 bases and J by 2 bases, with 12 bases left in between. As to time point: blood at routine non-recurrence follow-up after resection. TCRdb re-analysed the 5' RACE reads in MiXCR, keeping a single row per CDR3 protein. The table lists over 70,000 distinct CDR3 sequences, about 8.2% of them singletons. Material: PBMCs, obtained at follow-up. The source is a female donor with early-stage non-small cell lung cancer. The J gene is TRBJ1-2, the V gene TRBV28; a possible D gene is TRBD1 (5 bases). As DNA, the CDR3 is TGTGCCAGCAGTACCGGGGCGGGAAACTATGGCTACACCTTC. This codes for CASSTGAGNYGYTF.